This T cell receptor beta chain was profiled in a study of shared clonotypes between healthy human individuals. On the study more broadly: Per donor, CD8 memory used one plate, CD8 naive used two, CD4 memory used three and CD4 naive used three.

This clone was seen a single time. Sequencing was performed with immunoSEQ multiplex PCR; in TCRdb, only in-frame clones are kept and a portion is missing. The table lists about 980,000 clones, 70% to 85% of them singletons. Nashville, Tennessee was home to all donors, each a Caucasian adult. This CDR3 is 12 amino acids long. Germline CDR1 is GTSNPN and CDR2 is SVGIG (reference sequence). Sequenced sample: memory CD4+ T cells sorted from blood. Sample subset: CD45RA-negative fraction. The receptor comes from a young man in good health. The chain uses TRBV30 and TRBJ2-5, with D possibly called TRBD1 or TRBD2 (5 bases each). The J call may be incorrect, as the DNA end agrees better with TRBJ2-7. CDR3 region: CAWRDSGYEQYF. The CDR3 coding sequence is TGTGCCTGGCGAGACAGCGGCTACGAGCAGTACTTC.